This T cell receptor (beta chain) was retrieved from a study of blood T cell repertoires in COVID-19. Looked up from germline, CDR1 is SGHAT and CDR2 is FQNNGV. V was clipped by 1 base and J by 6 bases; unmatched bases: 6. The CDR3 is 15 amino acids. TCRdb's table, derived via immunoSEQ multiplex PCR, lists solely in-frame clones and lacks some. The table shows about 97,000 clones, with approximately 92% occurring only once. This chain uses TRBV11-2 with TRBJ2-1; TRBD1 aligns across 7 bases. Material: peripheral blood. This TCR was recovered from a man aged 50 to 60 with active COVID-19. The CDR3 sequence is CASSLGPGQFNEQFF. The DNA for the CDR3 is TGTGCCAGCAGCTTAGGCCCGGGACAGTTCAATGAGCAGTTCTTC.